This TCR beta chain was retrieved from a study of blood T cells in healthy people across ages. General study results and limits: Age advanced and TCR beta diversity per million T cells fell, roughly linearly.

Germline V CDR1 and CDR2: SEHNR, FQNEAQ (reference sequence). The CDR3 runs 15 residues. Trimming took 6 bases from V and 0 from J; bases not matched to a gene: 6. As for this clonotype: Its matching antigen is unknown.

Sample-barcoded 5' priming and a J-beta primer mix drove a second PCR of roughly 6 to 12 cycles. A template-switch adaptor with 12 random nucleotides tagged each cDNA molecule. TCRdb reprocessed the 5' RACE reads with MiXCR, giving one entry per CDR3 protein. The sample shows about 970,000 distinct CDR3 sequences, about 51% of them seen only once. The sequence came from a woman aged 60-70 years in good health. J is TRBJ1-1 and V is TRBV7-9; 8 nucleotides agree with TRBD1. Sequenced material: blood. This CDR3 is CASRPGTGLNTEAFF. The CDR3, as DNA: TGTGCCAGCAGACCCGGGACAGGATTGAACACTGAAGCTTTCTTT.